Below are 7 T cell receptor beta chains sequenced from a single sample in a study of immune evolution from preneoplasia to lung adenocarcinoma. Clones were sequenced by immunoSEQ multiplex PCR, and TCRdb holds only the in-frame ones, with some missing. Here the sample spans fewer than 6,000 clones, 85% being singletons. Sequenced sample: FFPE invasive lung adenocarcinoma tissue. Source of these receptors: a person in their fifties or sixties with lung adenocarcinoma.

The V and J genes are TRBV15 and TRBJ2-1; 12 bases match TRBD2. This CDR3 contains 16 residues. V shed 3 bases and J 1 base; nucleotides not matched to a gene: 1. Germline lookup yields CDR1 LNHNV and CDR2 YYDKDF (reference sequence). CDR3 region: CATSSGLAGSYNEQFF. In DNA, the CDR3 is TGTGCCACCAGCAGCGGACTAGCGGGGTCCTACAATGAGCAGTTCTTC. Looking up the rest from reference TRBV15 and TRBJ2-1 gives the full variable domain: DAMVIQNPRYQVTQFGKPVTLSCSQTLNHNVMYWYQQKSSQAPKLLFHYYDKDFNNEADTPDNFQSRRPNTSFCFLDIRSPGLGDTAMYLCATSSGLAGSYNEQFFGPGTRLTVL.

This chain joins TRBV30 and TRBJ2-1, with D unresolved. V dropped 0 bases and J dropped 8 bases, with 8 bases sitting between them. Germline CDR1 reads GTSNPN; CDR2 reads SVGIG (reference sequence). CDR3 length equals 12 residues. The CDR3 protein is CAWSVSRYEQFF. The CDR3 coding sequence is TGTGCCTGGAGTGTAAGTAGATATGAGCAGTTCTTC.

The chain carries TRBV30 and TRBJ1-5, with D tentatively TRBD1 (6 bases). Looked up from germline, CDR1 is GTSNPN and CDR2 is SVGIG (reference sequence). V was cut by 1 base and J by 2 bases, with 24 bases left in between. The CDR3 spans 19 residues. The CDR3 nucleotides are TGTGCCTGGAGTGACAACGGGGGGCGATTTGTTGAAGGCAATCAGCCCCAGCATTTT. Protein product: CAWSDNGGRFVEGNQPQHF.

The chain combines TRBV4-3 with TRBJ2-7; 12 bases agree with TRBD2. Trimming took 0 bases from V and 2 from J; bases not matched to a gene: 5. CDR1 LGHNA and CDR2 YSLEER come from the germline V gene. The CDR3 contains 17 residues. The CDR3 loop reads CASSQDYTSGGTYEQYF. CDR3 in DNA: TGCGCCAGCAGCCAAGATTACACTAGCGGGGGGACCTACGAGCAGTACTTC.

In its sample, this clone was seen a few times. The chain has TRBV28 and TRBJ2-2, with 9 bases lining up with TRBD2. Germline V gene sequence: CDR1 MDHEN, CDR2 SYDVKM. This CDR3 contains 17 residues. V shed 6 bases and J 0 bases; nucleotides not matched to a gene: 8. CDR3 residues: CASRHWTSEANTGELFF. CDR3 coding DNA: TGTGCCAGCAGGCATTGGACTAGCGAAGCGAACACCGGGGAGCTGTTTTTT.

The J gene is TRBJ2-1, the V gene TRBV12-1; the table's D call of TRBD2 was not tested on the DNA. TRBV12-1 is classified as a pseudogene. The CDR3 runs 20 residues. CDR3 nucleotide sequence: TGTGCCAGCAGATCGGGACTAGCGGGCGTGTACTCAACCTCCTACAATGAGCAGTTCTTC. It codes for CASRSGLAGVYSTSYNEQFF.

The CDR3: CASSFSTRYNEQFF. For the CDR3, the DNA is TGTGCCAGCAGCTTCTCGACTCGCTACAATGAGCAGTTCTTC. The rearrangement joins TRBV7-3 to TRBJ2-1; D uncertain. The V and J ends lost 3 bases and 3 bases respectively, with 9 bases between them. Germline V lookup: CDR1 SGHTA, CDR2 FQGTGA. The length of the CDR3 is 14 residues.